This TCR beta chain was obtained from a study of blood T cell repertoires in COVID-19. Background on the study: Samples of COVID-19 (acute and convalescent) were obtained from the United States, Italy and Spain.

Across about 22 US areas, participants ranged in age from roughly 18 to 89 years. Cohort 3 donors were reported recovered after two negative PCRs, clearance, or symptom resolution. The table came from immunoSEQ multiplex PCR; TCRdb's copy has only in-frame clones and leaves some out. The sample contains 150,000 or so clones, roughly 90% of which appear only once. Looked up from germline, CDR1 is SGHTA and CDR2 is FQGNSA. J gave up 7 bases and V 1 base, and 4 bases lay outside the gene matches. The CDR3 runs 15 residues. Sequencing was done on a sample of PBMCs or T cells enriched from blood (not recorded which). The TCR sequence derives from a woman aged 50 to 60 who had recovered from COVID-19. The rearrangement joins TRBV7-2 to TRBJ2-1; 10 nucleotides align to TRBD2. The DNA for the CDR3 is TGTGCCAGCAGCTTAGTAGCGGGGGGTGGGAATGAGCAGTTCTTC. It codes for CASSLVAGGGNEQFF.